The rows below give T cell receptor delta chains drawn from one sample of a study of Vδ1+ human thymocytes. TCRdb re-called the multiplex PCR reads through CATT. The sample holds about 75,000 delta-chain clones, about 38% seen once. Sequencing was performed on Vdelta1+ gamma-delta thymocytes from the thymus. The receptor set was obtained from a boy under three years old who had congenital heart surgery. The conserved cysteine and the conserved F or W are not part of the CDR3 here. A D gene is named only where the DNA matches it firmly.

len: 16; d_gene: NA; v_gene: TRDV1; CDR3aa: ALGAPSYLGDYYSALI
len: 19; d_gene: NA; v_gene: TRDV1; CDR3aa: ALGEPLLLSPGALATDKLI
len: 18; d_gene: TRDD3; v_gene: TRDV1; CDR3aa: ALGELPGSWNWGIGDKLI
len: 15; d_gene: TRDD3; v_gene: TRDV1; CDR3aa: ALGEHPRGDLADKLI
len: 16; d_gene: TRDD3; v_gene: TRDV2; CDR3aa: ACDTGTGGYVLTDKPI
len: 24; d_gene: TRDD3; v_gene: TRDV1; CDR3aa: ALGERLPTGLSSTGGYSGYTDKLI
len: 17; d_gene: NA; v_gene: TRDV1; CDR3aa: ALGERRRRGSCGTDKLI
len: 16; d_gene: TRDD3; v_gene: TRDV1; CDR3aa: ALGPSVLGDVCADKLI
len: 19; d_gene: TRDD2; v_gene: TRDV1; CDR3aa: ALGESFLLVGFPPYTDKLI
len: 17; d_gene: TRDD3; v_gene: TRDV1; CDR3aa: ALGEILPGYARYTDKLI
len: 15; d_gene: NA; v_gene: TRDV1; CDR3aa: ALGETPGDQYTDKLI
len: 17; d_gene: TRDD3; v_gene: TRDV2; CDR3aa: ACDTIGGGGYAETDKLI
len: 19; d_gene: TRDD3; v_gene: TRDV1; CDR3aa: ALGPPSLPTGGYLYTDKLI
len: 19; d_gene: NA; v_gene: TRDV1; CDR3aa: ALGGTSMGGRLFPYTDKLI
len: 17; d_gene: NA; v_gene: TRDV1; CDR3aa: ALGDTRGPLPDLTDKLI
len: 17; d_gene: TRDD3; v_gene: TRDV1; CDR3aa: ALGEYSYSGGYYTDKLI
len: 21; d_gene: TRDD3; v_gene: TRDV1; CDR3aa: ALGEGPGPYWGIHQTYTDKLI
len: 16; d_gene: TRDD3; v_gene: TRDV2; CDR3aa: ACEANYWGPLYTDKLI
len: 15; d_gene: NA; v_gene: TRDV2; CDR3aa: ACDIPAALALTAQLF
len: 19; d_gene: TRDD3; v_gene: TRDV1; CDR3aa: ALGERFGLRLGDTRSDKLI
len: 14; d_gene: NA; v_gene: TRDV2; CDR3aa: ACDTEDTYRTDKLI
len: 14; d_gene: TRDD3; v_gene: TRDV1; CDR3aa: ALGVTVWGTSDKLI
len: 22; d_gene: TRDD3; v_gene: TRDV1; CDR3aa: ALGELGPYSRYWGIHPHTDKLI
len: 16; d_gene: TRDD3; v_gene: TRDV1; CDR3aa: ALGQGAYWGIINDKLI
len: 19; d_gene: NA; v_gene: TRDV1; CDR3aa: ALGELIGRRLGITLTDKLI
len: 15; d_gene: NA; v_gene: TRDV1; CDR3aa: ALGGPAPAPDTDKLI
len: 20; d_gene: TRDD3; v_gene: TRDV1; CDR3aa: ALGELTNRAFPRTGGFDKLI
len: 14; d_gene: NA; v_gene: TRDV1; CDR3aa: ALGVLRLEYPDKLI
len: 15; d_gene: TRDD3; v_gene: TRDV1; CDR3aa: ALGELGGYAGFDKLI
len: 19; d_gene: TRDD3; v_gene: TRDV1; CDR3aa: ALGDPSPGLIGDTHRDKLI
len: 17; d_gene: TRDD3; v_gene: TRDV1; CDR3aa: ALGEPFLVLGEGTDKLI
len: 16; d_gene: NA; v_gene: TRDV1; CDR3aa: ALGEPPSFSVLRDKLI
len: 15; d_gene: NA; v_gene: TRDV1; CDR3aa: ALGEPRLRMYTDKLI
len: 21; d_gene: TRDD3; v_gene: TRDV1; CDR3aa: ALGELVTPTQGIQPLYTDKLI
len: 10; d_gene: NA; v_gene: TRDV1; CDR3aa: ALGDPRYKLI
len: 18; d_gene: NA; v_gene: TRDV1; CDR3aa: ALGEYRRWGPRGHTDKLI
len: 15; d_gene: TRDD2; v_gene: TRDV1; CDR3aa: ALLLPTEETYTDKLI
len: 21; d_gene: TRDD3; v_gene: TRDV1; CDR3aa: ALGELPVSYVALLGDNTDKLI
len: 14; d_gene: NA; v_gene: TRDV1; CDR3aa: ALGESARSYPDKLI
len: 15; d_gene: NA; v_gene: TRDV1; CDR3aa: ALGELLTSKPHDKLI
len: 13; d_gene: NA; v_gene: TRDV1; CDR3aa: ALGEFGAPGDKLI
len: 20; d_gene: TRDD3; v_gene: TRDV1; CDR3aa: ALGELRALSRYWGKGARKLI
len: 19; d_gene: TRDD3; v_gene: TRDV1; CDR3aa: ALGVRLPSFTGGHYTDKLI
len: 13; d_gene: NA; v_gene: TRDV1; CDR3aa: ALGEVPGATDKLI